This entry concerns a single T cell receptor beta chain. This record belongs to a study of control samples from healthy donors and cancer patients. The V and J ends lost 4 bases and 2 bases respectively, with 14 bases between them. Germline CDR1 is MDHEN and CDR2 is SYDVKM. CDR3 length: 15 amino acids. TCRdb's table, derived via immunoSEQ multiplex PCR, lists solely in-frame clones and lacks some. Counted here are over 120,000 clones, about 93% occurring once; the ten biggest clones make up over 12%. Sequences were obtained from PBMCs. The TCR sequence derives from a man between 60 and 75 years old with colorectal cancer. V gene TRBV28 combines with J gene TRBJ1-2, with D possibly TRBD1 on 6 matching bases. The CDR3 DNA follows: TGTGCCAGCAGTTCAGGGACACGCGCAAACTATGGCTACACCTTC. Translation gives CASSSGTRANYGYTF.